Below are 25 T cell receptor beta chains sequenced from a single sample in a study of Ad26.COV2.S vaccination and SARS-CoV-2 variants. Treatment here: around 19 received Ad26.COV2.S at low or high dose, single or two shots; 5 received placebo; per-sample allocation not given. Samples analyzed were those drawn on day 63 after the first vaccine or placebo injection. Here immunoSEQ multiplex PCR was the method, and the copy in TCRdb shows in-frame clones only, minus some. Of about 320,000 clones listed, roughly 86% are singletons. This specimen was peripheral blood, taken in a trial of Ad26.COV2.S vaccine versus placebo. All receptors come from a person between 18 and 59 years old who received the Ad26.COV2.S COVID-19 vaccine or a placebo.

The rearrangement links TRBV6-5 to TRBJ2-1, with D uncertain. Germline V gives CDR1 MNHEY, CDR2 SVGAGI. V lost 6 bases and J 3 bases, leaving 12 bases between the germline ends. The CDR3 is made up of 14 amino acids. The CDR3 here is CASSLGLLYNEQFF. The CDR3 DNA reads as TGTGCCAGCAGCCTTGGGCTACTCTACAATGAGCAGTTCTTC.

The gene calls are TRBV3-1 (or the pseudogene TRBV3-2) and TRBJ1-1; D is uncertain. The germline V and J ends were trimmed by 0 bases and 4 bases, with 6 bases remaining between them. This CDR3 is 13 amino acids long. CDR1 and CDR2 from the germline V gene are LGHDT and YNNKEL (reference sequence). The CDR3 region is CASSQDRTTEAFF. CDR3 DNA sequence: TGTGCCAGCAGCCAAGATAGAACCACTGAAGCTTTCTTT.

This rearrangement joins TRBV5-1 to TRBJ1-4; possibly TRBD1 for D (6 bases). The CDR3 runs 14 residues. The ends were cut back, 1 base at V and 7 bases at J, with 11 bases in the middle. Germline CDR1 reads SGHRS; CDR2 reads YFSETQ. This CDR3 is CASSLSRGSEKLFF. The CDR3, as DNA: TGCGCCAGCAGCTTGAGCAGGGGATCTGAAAAACTGTTTTTT.

The CDR3 loop is CASRVGGASYEQYF. The CDR3 region has the DNA TGTGCCAGCAGGGTTGGGGGGGCCAGCTACGAGCAGTACTTC. This chain connects TRBV6-5 to TRBJ2-7, with a tentative D call TRBD2 (7 bases). The CDR3 contains 14 residues. The V end lost 6 bases, the J end lost 3 bases, and 15 bases lay between the germline ends. From germline, CDR1 is MNHEY and CDR2 SVGAGI.

Worth noting for this clone: Distinct nucleotide sequences in the sample also encode this CDR3. In DNA, the CDR3 is TGTGCCTGGAGTGTAAGGAACACTGAAGCTTTCTTT. Amino acid sequence: CAWSVRNTEAFF. The chain has TRBV30 and TRBJ1-1; D remains unclear. The V and J ends lost 0 bases and 1 base respectively, with 3 bases between them. The length of the CDR3 is 12 residues. The germline V gene has CDR1 GTSNPN and CDR2 SVGIG (reference sequence).

The rearrangement links TRBV2 to TRBJ2-3, with D possibly matching TRBD2 (5 bases). The CDR3 extends over 15 amino acids. V was trimmed by 4 bases and J by 0 bases, leaving 11 bases between them. Per germline, CDR1 SNHLY and CDR2 FYNNEI. Written as DNA, the CDR3 is TGTGCCAGCAGTGTGGAGGTCCCCAGCACAGATACGCAGTATTTT. It yields the protein CASSVEVPSTDTQYF.

This chain connects TRBV25-1 to TRBJ2-3; TRBD2 aligns across 7 bases. Losses at the gene ends were 4 bases for V and 1 base for J; bases not matched to a gene: 5. The germline gives CDR1 MGHDK, CDR2 SYGVNS. The CDR3 loop spans 15 amino acids. The DNA for the CDR3 is TGTGCCAGCAGTGCCTTAGCGGGCGGCACAGATACGCAGTATTTT. Its translation: CASSALAGGTDTQYF. The whole variable domain, remainder taken from reference TRBV25-1 and TRBJ2-3, is EADIYQTPRYLVIGTGKKITLECSQTMGHDKMYWYQQDPGMELHLIHYSYGVNSTEKGDLSSESTVSRIRTEHFPLTLESARPSHTSQYLCASSALAGGTDTQYFGPGTRLTVL.

This rearrangement joins TRBV25-1 to TRBJ2-1; the match to TRBD1 covers 8 bases. The CDR3 spans 13 residues. The germline V gene has CDR1 MGHDK and CDR2 SYGVNS. With V trimmed by 8 bases and J by 8 bases, 8 bases remained unmatched. Here the CDR3 reads CASFSDRDYEQFF. The CDR3 DNA sequence: TGTGCCAGCTTTTCGGACAGGGACTATGAGCAGTTCTTC. The full variable domain, its missing parts supplied by reference TRBV25-1 and TRBJ2-1, is EADIYQTPRYLVIGTGKKITLECSQTMGHDKMYWYQQDPGMELHLIHYSYGVNSTEKGDLSSESTVSRIRTEHFPLTLESARPSHTSQYLCASFSDRDYEQFFGPGTRLTVL.

This rearrangement joins TRBV27 to TRBJ1-2; 9 bases agree with TRBD1. This CDR3 has 15 amino acids. Germline V CDR1 and CDR2: MNHEY, SMNVEV (reference sequence). The ends lost 4 bases at V and 6 bases at J; junction bases unmatched: 9. The CDR3 nucleotides read TGTGCCAGCAGTTCCAGTCTGACAGGGGGGAATGGCTACACCTTC. Its translation: CASSSSLTGGNGYTF.

The chain links TRBV4-1 to TRBJ1-3, with D uncertain. Deletions cut 3 bases from V and 0 bases from J, with 9 bases between. From germline, CDR1 is MGHRA and CDR2 YSYEKL. The CDR3 is 15 residues long. Written as DNA, the CDR3 is TGCGCCAGCAGCCATTTACAATTCTCTGGAAACACCATATATTTT. Translated, it gives CASSHLQFSGNTIYF.

The genes are TRBV2 and TRBJ1-1, with D unresolved. This CDR3 has 14 amino acids. V was clipped by 9 bases and J by 1 base, with 15 bases between them. Germline assignment: CDR1 SNHLY and CDR2 FYNNEI. This CDR3 reads CASQVRTGNTEAFF. The CDR3 bases are TGTGCCAGTCAGGTCAGGACGGGGAACACTGAAGCTTTCTTT.

The genes are TRBV7-2 and TRBJ1-6; no firm D call. V was pared by 5 bases and J by 5 bases, with 10 bases between. This CDR3 contains 14 residues. Germline lookup yields CDR1 SGHTA and CDR2 FQGNSA. The CDR3 loop reads CASSPALDNSPLHF. CDR3 nucleotides: TGTGCCAGCAGCCCCGCATTGGATAATTCACCCCTCCACTTT.

The rearrangement joins TRBV7-9 to TRBJ2-3, with D perhaps TRBD2 (5 bases). Germline V gene lookup returns CDR1 SEHNR and CDR2 FQNEAQ (reference sequence). The CDR3 loop spans 14 amino acids. V gave up 5 bases and J gave up 2 bases, with 11 bases separating them. The CDR3 coding sequence is TGTGCCAGCAGCCCTGAGGGTATCACAGATACGCAGTATTTT. It specifies CASSPEGITDTQYF.

CDR3 DNA: TGTGCCAGCAATCGGAACACTGAAGCTTTCTTT. Amino acids: CASNRNTEAFF. The genes are TRBV2 and TRBJ1-1, with D unresolved. The CDR3 consists of 11 residues. V lost 7 bases to trimming and J lost 1 base, with 4 bases between them. Per the germline V gene, CDR1 is SNHLY and CDR2 is FYNNEI.

This rearrangement joins TRBV27 to TRBJ2-1; no definite D call. The CDR3 consists of 14 residues. V lost 8 bases and J lost 6, with 17 bases in between. Germline V CDR1 and CDR2: MNHEY, SMNVEV (reference sequence). The CDR3 region is CASGVSWVGNEQFF. CDR3 nucleotide sequence: TGTGCCAGCGGTGTGTCGTGGGTGGGCAATGAGCAGTTCTTC.

The chain recombines TRBV7-9 with TRBJ1-4, with a weak D call TRBD1 (6 bases). Trimming pared 1 base from V and 8 bases from J, leaving 17 bases between. Germline V gene lookup returns CDR1 SEHNR and CDR2 FQNEAQ (reference sequence). The CDR3 covers 16 residues. The CDR3 bases are TGTGCCAGCAGCTTAGGACTCAGGGGCGCATCGGAAAAACTGTTTTTT. It is translated as CASSLGLRGASEKLFF.

This chain uses TRBV4-3 with TRBJ2-7; the D gene is possibly TRBD2 (6 bases). V was trimmed by 3 bases and J by 0 bases, leaving 12 bases between them. This CDR3 comprises 15 residues. CDR1 LGHNA and CDR2 YSLEER come from the germline V gene. The chain's CDR3 is CASSQGRDSSYEQYF. The DNA for the CDR3 is TGCGCCAGCAGCCAGGGAAGGGACTCCTCCTACGAGCAGTACTTC.

This rearrangement joins TRBV24-1 to TRBJ1-4; D is perhaps TRBD1 (5 bases). CDR1 is KGHDR, CDR2 SFDVKD, per germline. Trimming left V 2 bases short and J 4 bases short, with 22 bases between. The CDR3 runs to 19 residues. The CDR3 nucleotides read TGTGCCACCAGTGATTATCCAGATCTGTTCAGGGAAGGTAATGAAAAACTGTTTTTT. Protein product: CATSDYPDLFREGNEKLFF.

The V gene is TRBV15, the J gene TRBJ2-2, with a weak D call TRBD1 (6 bases). This CDR3 is built from 17 residues. Trimming took off 0 bases at V and 4 bases at J, with 15 bases between the two ends. CDR1 is LNHNV and CDR2 is YYDKDF in the germline V gene (reference sequence). CDR3 in DNA: TGTGCCACCAGCAGAGACCGACGGGACAAAAGCACCGGGGAGCTGTTTTTT. The encoded protein is CATSRDRRDKSTGELFF. Full variable domain (missing parts from reference TRBV15 and TRBJ2-2): DAMVIQNPRYQVTQFGKPVTLSCSQTLNHNVMYWYQQKSSQAPKLLFHYYDKDFNNEADTPDNFQSRRPNTSFCFLDIRSPGLGDTAMYLCATSRDRRDKSTGELFFGEGSRLTVL.

The rearrangement uses TRBV9 and TRBJ2-5; TRBD2 aligns across 13 bases. The CDR3 runs 15 residues. The J segment lost 3 bases and the V segment lost 4 bases, leaving 3 bases of the junction unmatched. The germline V gene encodes CDR1 SGDLS and CDR2 YYNGEE. In DNA, the CDR3 is TGTGCCAGCAGCCCCGGGACTAGCGGGGAAGAGACCCAGTACTTC. Protein: CASSPGTSGEETQYF.

V usage is TRBV5-1 and J usage is TRBJ1-2; D not certain. The V end was cut by 1 base, the J end by 4 bases, with 14 bases between. CDR3 length: 15 amino acids. CDR1 SGHRS and CDR2 YFSETQ come from the germline V gene. The CDR3 sequence: CASSLSPIERYGYTF. The CDR3 DNA is TGCGCCAGCAGCTTGTCGCCTATAGAACGCTATGGCTACACCTTC.

The sample holds a few counts of this clone. The chain employs TRBV6-2 or TRBV6-3 and TRBJ1-2, with 8 nucleotides matching TRBD1. CDR1 and CDR2 from the germline V gene are MNHEY and SVGEGT. J was trimmed by 8 bases and V by 5 bases; bases with no gene match: 16. The CDR3 sequence is 16 residues long. In DNA form, the CDR3 reads TGTGCCAGCAGTCGCCCCTCTCGGACAGGGAGGGAGGGCTACACCTTC. It encodes CASSRPSRTGREGYTF.

The rearrangement links TRBV2 to TRBJ2-3; D unclear. The V end lost 6 bases, the J end lost 6 bases, and 7 bases lay between the germline ends. The CDR3 runs 11 residues. Per germline, CDR1 SNHLY and CDR2 FYNNEI. The CDR3 is CASRYGDTQYF. The CDR3 DNA is TGTGCCAGCAGGTACGGCGATACGCAGTATTTT. The variable domain in full, completed from reference TRBV2 and TRBJ2-3, reads EPEVTQTPSHQVTQMGQEVILRCVPISNHLYFYWYRQILGQKVEFLVSFYNNEISEKSEIFDDQFSVERPDGSNFTLKIRSTKLEDSAMYFCASRYGDTQYFGPGTRLTVL.

This chain connects TRBV5-4 to TRBJ1-1; D is undetermined. Germline V lookup: CDR1 SGHNT, CDR2 YYREEE (reference sequence). The CDR3 covers 14 residues. Trimming cost V 0 bases and J 1 base, with 7 bases left between them. The CDR3 is CASSLARWNTEAFF. The CDR3 nucleotides read TGTGCCAGCAGCTTGGCCAGGTGGAACACTGAAGCTTTCTTT.

This clone was counted a single time. The genes are TRBV20-1 and TRBJ2-5; D might be TRBD1 (7 bases). This CDR3 region has 14 residues. Germline V gene sequence: CDR1 DFQATT, CDR2 SNEGSKA (reference sequence). The V gene lost 3 bases and the J gene lost 4 bases, with 15 bases spanning the gap. This chain's CDR3 is CSASGQGGRETQYF. For the CDR3, the DNA is TGCAGTGCTAGTGGGCAGGGGGGTCGAGAGACCCAGTACTTC.